Presented here are 2 T cell receptor beta chains from one specimen sequenced in a study of OX40 agonist ivuxolimab in advanced cancers. Using immunoSEQ multiplex PCR, the repertoire was profiled, and TCRdb retains in-frame clones only, with some absent. The sample shows about 50,000 clones, roughly 93% of them seen only once. The sequenced sample was CD4+ or CD8+ T cells sorted from blood, obtained in a trial of the OX40 agonist ivuxolimab. Receptor source: an adult with an advanced solid tumor such as melanoma, head and neck, liver or kidney cancer.

This chain links TRBV19 with TRBJ2-1, with 9 bases fitting TRBD1. After removal of 10 bases from V and 4 bases from J, the junction contained 5 bases not matched to a gene. The germline V gene encodes CDR1 LNHDA and CDR2 SQIVND (reference sequence). The CDR3 sequence is 13 residues long. This CDR3 is CATEDRGYNEQFF. CDR3 sequence (DNA): TGTGCCACAGAGGACAGGGGTTACAATGAGCAGTTCTTC.

The rearrangement uses TRBV5-4 and TRBJ2-1; 8 nucleotides agree with TRBD2. The CDR3 runs to 15 residues. After removal of 2 bases from V and 8 bases from J, the junction contained 9 bases not matched to a gene. Looked up from germline, CDR1 is SGHNT and CDR2 is YYREEE (reference sequence). CDR3 protein: CASSLEEAGDDEQFF. In nucleotides, the CDR3 is TGTGCCAGCAGCTTAGAGGAAGCGGGAGATGATGAGCAGTTCTTC.